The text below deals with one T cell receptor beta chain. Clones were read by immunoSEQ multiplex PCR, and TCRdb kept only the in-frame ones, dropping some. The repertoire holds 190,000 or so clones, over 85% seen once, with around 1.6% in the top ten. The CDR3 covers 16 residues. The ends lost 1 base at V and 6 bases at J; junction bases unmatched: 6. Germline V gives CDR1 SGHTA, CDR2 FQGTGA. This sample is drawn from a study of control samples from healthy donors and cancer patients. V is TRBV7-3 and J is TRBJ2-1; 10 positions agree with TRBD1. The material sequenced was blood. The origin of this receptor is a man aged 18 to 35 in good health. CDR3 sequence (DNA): TGTGCCAGCAGCTTAAACCGGGACAGGGGATCCAATGAGCAGTTCTTC. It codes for CASSLNRDRGSNEQFF.